A selection of T cell receptor beta chains follows, all from one sample in a study of blood T cell repertoires in COVID-19. The data were produced by immunoSEQ multiplex PCR, yet TCRdb's version contains in-frame clones alone and is incomplete. This sample has roughly 200,000 clones, with roughly 84% found just once. Sequenced: PBMCs or T cells enriched from blood (not recorded which). The receptors derive from a man aged 25 to 45 in a cohort exposed to, infected with or recovered from COVID-19 (not recorded which). Both conserved end residues are part of each CDR3. A D gene is named only where the DNA matches it firmly. The size field is filled for only some rows; it gives once, few, many or a size class.

once	TRBJ2-1	TRBV7-9	TRBD2	CASSKGLAGTYNEQFF	TGTGCCAGCAGCAAGGGACTAGCTGGAACCTACAATGAGCAGTTCTTC
NA	TRBJ2-2	TRBV6-5	TRBD1	CAGRQGANTGELFF	TGTGCCGGTCGACAGGGGGCGAACACCGGGGAGCTGTTTTTT
NA	TRBJ2-2	TRBV11-3	NA	CASSTGGPRDGELFF	TGTGCCAGCAGCACCGGGGGTCCTAGGGACGGGGAGCTGTTTTTT
NA	TRBJ1-4	TRBV5-1	NA	CASSLAGGPPAKLFF	TGCGCCAGCAGCTTGGCCGGGGGGCCGCCGGCCAAACTGTTTTTT
once	TRBJ2-1	TRBV11-2	NA	CASSLAPFLPYTPFF	TGTGCCAGCAGCTTAGCTCCTTTTTTGCCCTATACTCCTTTCTTC
NA	TRBJ1-6	TRBV7-9	NA	CASSLSGQALGGSPLHF	TGTGCCAGCAGCCTATCAGGGCAGGCCCTCGGCGGTTCACCCCTCCACTTT
NA	TRBJ2-1	TRBV7-9	NA	CASSLLGQMAGDRYNEQFF	TGTGCCAGCAGCTTGTTAGGTCAGATGGCGGGCGACCGCTACAATGAGCAGTTCTTC
NA	TRBJ1-4	TRBV24-1	NA	CARETSNEKLFF	TGTGCCCGAGAGACAAGTAATGAAAAACTGTTTTTT
NA	TRBJ2-1	TRBV27	TRBD1	CASSLRRQGAWNEQFF	TGTGCCAGCAGTTTACGGAGGCAGGGGGCATGGAATGAGCAGTTCTTC
few	TRBJ1-6	TRBV11-2	TRBD1	CASSWGTGSSPLHF	TGTGCCAGCAGTTGGGGGACAGGGAGTTCACCCCTCCACTTT
NA	TRBJ1-2	TRBV19	TRBD1	CASSPGTEPTF	TGTGCCAGTAGTCCAGGGACAGAGCCCACCTTC
NA	TRBJ1-5	TRBV19	NA	CASTFYVNSNQPQHF	TGTGCCAGTACATTCTACGTTAATAGCAATCAGCCCCAGCATTTT
NA	TRBJ2-5	TRBV7-2	TRBD2	CASSLRVAGGGETQYF	TGTGCCAGCAGCTTGAGGGTAGCGGGAGGTGGGGAGACCCAGTACTTC
many	TRBJ2-7	TRBV9	TRBD1	CASSPTGTGEYEQYF	TGTGCCAGCAGCCCAACCGGGACAGGGGAGTACGAGCAGTACTTC